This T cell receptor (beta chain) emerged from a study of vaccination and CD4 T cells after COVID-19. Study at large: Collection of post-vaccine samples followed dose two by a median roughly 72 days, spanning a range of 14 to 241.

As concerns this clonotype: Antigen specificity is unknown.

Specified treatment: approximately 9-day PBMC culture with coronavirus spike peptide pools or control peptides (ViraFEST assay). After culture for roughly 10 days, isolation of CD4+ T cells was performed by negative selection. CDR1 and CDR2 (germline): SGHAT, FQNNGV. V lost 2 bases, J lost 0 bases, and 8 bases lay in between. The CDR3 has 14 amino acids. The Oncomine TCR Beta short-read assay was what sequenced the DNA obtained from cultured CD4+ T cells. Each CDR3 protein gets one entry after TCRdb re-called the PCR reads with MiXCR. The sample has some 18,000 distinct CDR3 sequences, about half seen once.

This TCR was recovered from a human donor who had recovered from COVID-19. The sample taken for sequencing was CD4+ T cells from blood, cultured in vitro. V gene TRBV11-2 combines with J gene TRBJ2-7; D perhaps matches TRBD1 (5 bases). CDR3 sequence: CASSLSDSSYEQYF. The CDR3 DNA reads TGTGCCAGCAGCTTAAGCGACAGCTCCTACGAGCAGTACTTC.